These 27 T cell receptor beta chains came from one sample sequenced in a study of T-cell reconstitution after alpha-beta-depleted transplantation in children. A library of TCRbeta sequences, prepared with unique molecular identifiers, was generated. One entry per CDR3 protein results from TCRdb running MiXCR on the PCR reads. The table lists some 600,000 distinct CDR3 sequences, about 15% of them singletons. The sequences come from PBMCs from the stem cell graft donor, collected from the stem cell graft. These receptors were collected from a human donor who donated a stem cell graft to a child with acute myeloid leukemia.

V and J are TRBV12-3 or TRBV12-4 and TRBJ1-6; perhaps TRBD1 as D (5 bases). V dropped 8 bases and J dropped 3 bases, with 11 bases sitting between them. This CDR3 contains 14 residues. This CDR3 reads CASADSYYNSPLHF. DNA for the CDR3: TGTGCCAGCGCAGACAGTTACTATAATTCACCCCTCCACTTT.

V gene TRBV30 combines with J gene TRBJ2-7, with D possibly called TRBD1 or TRBD2 (5 bases each). CDR3 length equals 14 residues. Deletions cut 1 base from V and 2 bases from J, with 12 bases between. Looked up from germline, CDR1 is GTSNPN and CDR2 is SVGIG (reference sequence). The CDR3 reads CAWSGGPSTYEQYF. The CDR3 DNA sequence: TGTGCCTGGAGTGGGGGACCCTCTACCTACGAGCAGTACTTC.

The rearrangement links TRBV12-3 or TRBV12-4 to TRBJ2-7; a possible D gene is TRBD2 (5 bases). The CDR3 loop spans 13 amino acids. Between the trimmed V and J ends, which lost 1 base and 3 bases, there was a span of 7 bases. CDR3 nucleotide sequence: TGTGCCAGCAGTTTAGACGGGAACTACGAGCAGTACGTC. Amino acids: CASSLDGNYEQYV.

This chain connects TRBV12-3 or TRBV12-4 to TRBJ1-1; D might be TRBD1 (5 bases). The CDR3 runs 13 residues. Trimming removed 8 bases at V and 1 base at J, with 11 bases between. CDR3 region: CASRDGSNTEAFF. CDR3 nucleotide sequence: TGTGCCAGCCGGGACGGTTCGAACACTGAAGCTTTCTTT.

The chain couples TRBV4-1 to TRBJ1-6; D is perhaps TRBD1 (6 bases). This CDR3 is built from 16 residues. From germline, CDR1 is MGHRA and CDR2 YSYEKL. V lost 0 bases and J lost 8, with 14 bases in between. CDR3 in DNA: TGCGCCAGCAGCCAAGATCAAGGGGGTAAGGATTCACCCCTCCACTTT. Translation: CASSQDQGGKDSPLHF.

This clonotype was found many times. V and J are TRBV20-1 and TRBJ2-7; 9 bases are shared with TRBD1. The CDR3 totals 14 residues. V lost 5 bases and J lost 3; bases outside the gene matches: 8. CDR1 is DFQATT and CDR2 is SNEGSKA in the germline V gene (reference sequence). Here the CDR3 DNA reads TGCAGTGCTCCGTTCCGGGACAGGGACTACGAGCAGTACTTC. Translation: CSAPFRDRDYEQYF.

There are many counts of this clonotype. The chain recombines TRBV6-5 with TRBJ1-2; unclear D gene. This CDR3 is built from 14 residues. Germline CDR1 is MNHEY and CDR2 is SVGAGI. The V and J ends lost 2 bases and 5 bases respectively, with 12 bases between them. CDR3: CASSYDRAPYGYTF. The CDR3 nucleotides read TGTGCCAGCAGTTACGATCGGGCCCCTTATGGCTACACCTTC.

This rearrangement joins TRBV7-9 to TRBJ1-5; the D is unclear. V shed 5 bases and J shed 7 bases, with 12 bases lying between them. Germline CDR1 SEHNR, CDR2 FQNEAQ (reference sequence). CDR3 length equals 13 residues. DNA of the CDR3: TGTGCCAGCAGCATTGACCGGGCCCAGCCCCAGCATTTT. It specifies CASSIDRAQPQHF.

This clonotype was seen at least ten times. V gene TRBV20-1 combines with J gene TRBJ2-1, with D unclear. Trimming pared 1 base from V and 0 bases from J, leaving 7 bases between. The CDR3 contains 14 residues. Germline CDR1 DFQATT, CDR2 SNEGSKA (reference sequence). The CDR3 sequence: CSARGVFSYNEQFF. The CDR3 DNA is TGCAGTGCTAGAGGGGTTTTCTCCTACAATGAGCAGTTCTTC.

The chain couples TRBV6-2 or TRBV6-3 to TRBJ2-1; 9 bases fit TRBD2. Trimming removed 5 bases from V and 7 bases from J; junction bases left unmatched: 3. The germline CDR1 and CDR2 sequences are MNHEY and SVGEGT. This CDR3 contains 13 residues. In DNA form, the CDR3 reads TGTGCCAGCAGTCGCGGGGGGGCGAATGAGCAGTTCTTC. Amino acids: CASSRGGANEQFF.

The rearrangement uses TRBV9 and TRBJ2-5; the D gene is possibly TRBD1 (6 bases). V was trimmed by 3 bases and J by 4 bases, leaving 19 bases between them. Germline CDR1 and CDR2: SGDLS and YYNGEE. This CDR3 has 16 residues. The DNA for the CDR3 is TGTGCCAGCAGCGCCAGCTGGACAGCTCAGGCAGAGACCCAGTACTTC. Translation: CASSASWTAQAETQYF.

This clonotype was seen many times. V usage is TRBV20-1 and J usage is TRBJ1-2; tentative D call: TRBD1 (5 bases). The CDR3 has 11 residues. Trimming stripped 4 bases from V and 10 bases from J, with 13 bases between. Germline CDR1 is DFQATT and CDR2 is SNEGSKA (reference sequence). CDR3 nucleotide sequence: TGCAGTGCTATAGGGGAGAGGTACTACACCTTC. Encoded protein: CSAIGERYYTF.

This clonotype was counted many times. This sequence joins TRBV29-1 and TRBJ2-2, with D hard to call. V lost 6 bases to trimming and J lost 0 bases, with 8 bases between them. CDR1 and CDR2 (germline): SQVTM, ANQGSEA. The CDR3 runs 13 residues. The CDR3 nucleotides read TGCAGCGTCGGCTTACCGAACACCGGGGAGCTGTTTTTT. This encodes CSVGLPNTGELFF.

The chain employs TRBV28 and TRBJ2-5; 7 nucleotides align to TRBD1. Trimming took 6 bases from V and 2 from J; bases not matched to a gene: 6. CDR1 MDHEN and CDR2 SYDVKM come from the germline V gene. The CDR3 totals 14 residues. This CDR3 is CASRRDSQQETQYF. The DNA of the CDR3 is TGTGCCAGCAGACGGGACAGCCAGCAAGAGACCCAGTACTTC. Full variable domain (remainder filled in from reference TRBV28 and TRBJ2-5): DVKVTQSSRYLVKRTGEKVFLECVQDMDHENMFWYRQDPGLGLRLIYFSYDVKMKEKGDIPEGYSVSREKKERFSLILESASTNQTSMYLCASRRDSQQETQYFGPGTRLLVL.

This clonotype occurred many times. The genes are TRBV12-3 or TRBV12-4 and TRBJ2-1; 8 bases line up with TRBD1. CDR3 length equals 15 residues. With 3 bases clipped from V and 7 bases from J, the junction kept 8 bases outside the gene matches. As DNA, the CDR3 is TGTGCCAGCAGTTTCGGGCAGGGGGCGCAGAATGAGCAGTTCTTC. Its protein product is CASSFGQGAQNEQFF.

This clonotype was seen repeatedly, ten times or more. The chain carries TRBV7-9 and TRBJ1-1; D is perhaps TRBD1 (5 bases). Germline-derived CDR1 and CDR2 are SEHNR and FQNEAQ (reference sequence). The CDR3 has 15 residues. Trimming shortened V by 8 bases and J by 0 bases, and 16 bases separated the two germline ends. The DNA of the CDR3 is TGTGCCAGCCAACAGGTAGGGGTGGTGAACACTGAAGCTTTCTTT. Its translation is CASQQVGVVNTEAFF.

The chain links TRBV5-1 to TRBJ1-1; D is perhaps TRBD1 (6 bases). The CDR3 has 16 amino acids. Trimming cost V 1 base and J 1 base, with 14 bases left between them. Per germline, CDR1 SGHRS and CDR2 YFSETQ. The CDR3 is CASSLYRGRENTEAFF. The DNA of the CDR3 is TGCGCCAGCAGCTTGTACCGGGGGCGAGAGAACACTGAAGCTTTCTTT.

This clonotype was seen many times. The rearrangement joins TRBV20-1 to TRBJ1-5; D possibly corresponds to TRBD1 (5 bases). Germline V gene data show CDR1 as DFQATT and CDR2 as SNEGSKA (reference sequence). Trimming took off 3 bases at V and 7 bases at J, with 22 bases between the two ends. The CDR3 is made up of 16 amino acids. The CDR3 loop is CSASPEGQGEGQPQHF. CDR3 bases: TGCAGTGCTAGTCCTGAGGGGCAGGGTGAAGGACAGCCCCAGCATTTT.

The CDR3 loop is CSVRLDYKTQYF. The CDR3 region has the DNA TGCAGCGTGCGACTAGACTATAAGACCCAGTACTTC. The chain joins TRBV29-1 to TRBJ2-5; D might be TRBD2 (6 bases). Germline CDR1 is SQVTM and CDR2 is ANQGSEA. The V gene lost 6 bases and the J gene lost 6 bases, with 14 bases spanning the gap. The CDR3 contains 12 residues.

This clonotype was detected many times. The chain couples TRBV20-1 to TRBJ2-1; the D gene is possibly TRBD2 (5 bases). From germline, CDR1 is DFQATT and CDR2 SNEGSKA (reference sequence). V lost 4 bases to trimming and J lost 7 bases, with 17 bases between them. The CDR3 covers 14 residues. The CDR3 coding sequence is TGCAGTGCTAATCCCAGCGGACTGGATAATGAGCAGTTCTTC. This sequence encodes CSANPSGLDNEQFF.

The chain is built from TRBV12-3 or TRBV12-4 and TRBJ2-7, with TRBD2 identical over 11 bases. Losses at the gene ends were 6 bases for V and 2 bases for J; bases not matched to a gene: 6. This CDR3 has 15 amino acids. The CDR3 loop reads CASRLQLAGAYEQYF. CDR3 coding DNA: TGTGCCAGCAGACTACAACTAGCGGGGGCCTACGAGCAGTACTTC.

This chain links TRBV25-1 with TRBJ2-2, with a weak D call TRBD1 (6 bases). The V gene lost 5 bases and the J gene lost 1 base, with 11 bases spanning the gap. The CDR3 contains 15 residues. CDR1 is MGHDK, CDR2 SYGVNS, per germline. CDR3 bases: TGTGCCAGCAGTAGGACAGCCCTGAACACCGGGGAGCTGTTTTTT. Amino acid sequence: CASSRTALNTGELFF.

This clonotype has only a few counts. The V call is TRBV24-1, the J call TRBJ2-3; D might be TRBD1 (5 bases). Looked up from germline, CDR1 is KGHDR and CDR2 is SFDVKD. CDR3 length equals 15 residues. The V gene lost 6 bases and the J gene lost 0 bases, with 12 bases spanning the gap. CDR3 loop: CATSQDTSSTDTQYF. CDR3 nucleotides: TGTGCCACCAGTCAGGACACCTCTAGCACAGATACGCAGTATTTT.

Ten or more counts support this clonotype. The chain links TRBV20-1 to TRBJ2-1, with 12 bases identical to TRBD2. This CDR3 region has 15 residues. The germline V gene encodes CDR1 DFQATT and CDR2 SNEGSKA (reference sequence). V gave up 2 bases and J gave up 8 bases; unmatched junction bases: 7. The CDR3 nucleotides read TGCAGTGCTAGATCTCTAGCGGGGGGGCGATATGAGCAGTTCTTC. The encoded protein is CSARSLAGGRYEQFF.

V is TRBV18 and J is TRBJ1-4; TRBD1 might be the D (5 bases). Germline V gives CDR1 KGHSH, CDR2 LQKENI. V was clipped by 2 bases and J by 7 bases, with 14 bases between them. The CDR3 covers 15 residues. Written as DNA, the CDR3 is TGTGCCAGCTCACCAGCCCTGAGGGGCGGTGAAAAACTGTTTTTT. Protein product: CASSPALRGGEKLFF.

The chain carries TRBV5-1 and TRBJ1-1; 11 nucleotides align to TRBD1. J lost 4 bases, V lost 3 bases, and 5 bases had no gene match. This CDR3 spans 15 amino acids. Germline CDR1 is SGHRS and CDR2 is YFSETQ. CDR3 residues: CASSWGQGVVTEAFF. CDR3 sequence (DNA): TGCGCCAGCAGCTGGGGACAGGGGGTTGTCACTGAAGCTTTCTTT.

This chain connects TRBV28 to TRBJ1-2, with 7 nucleotides matching TRBD1. In germline, CDR1 is MDHEN, CDR2 SYDVKM. V was clipped by 5 bases and J by 4 bases; unmatched bases: 19. This CDR3 region has 18 residues. Written as DNA, the CDR3 is TGTGCCAGCAGTCCCGGGGCAAGGGACAGCATCTTCCGCTATGGCTACACCTTC. Translated: CASSPGARDSIFRYGYTF.